The present entry profiles one T cell receptor (beta chain) with its context. Antigen: not known. V lost 0 bases, J lost 3 bases, and 10 bases lay in between. CDR1 and CDR2 (germline): SGHDT, YYEEEE. This CDR3 region has 15 residues. This record belongs to a study of T cell clones after liver transplantation. Study-wide context: Apart from a few HCV-positive recipients, transplants were for non-autoimmune, non-viral reasons. Patients counted as tolerant after at least one year off all immunosuppression, enzymes not exceeding twice normal. Whole-study findings and limits: The donor-reactive repertoire was only partly measurable in a couple of subjects, lacking donor cells.

The table came from immunoSEQ multiplex PCR; TCRdb's copy has only in-frame clones and leaves some out. The sample has about 75,000 clones, around 80% seen once. The clonotype originates from a human patient who received a liver transplant. T cells may partly derive from the graft donor. The V call is TRBV5-6, the J call TRBJ1-5, with D unresolved. The source material was CD4+ T cells from blood, sampled around 50 months after liver transplant. The CDR3 loop reads CASSLGWEANQPQHF. The CDR3 bases are TGTGCCAGCAGCTTGGGATGGGAGGCCAATCAGCCCCAGCATTTT. The whole variable domain, filled in from reference TRBV5-6 and TRBJ1-5, reads DAGVTQSPTHLIKTRGQQVTLRCSPKSGHDTVSWYQQALGQGPQFIFQYYEEEERQRGNFPDRFSGHQFPNYSSELNVNALLLGDSALYLCASSLGWEANQPQHFGDGTRLSIL.